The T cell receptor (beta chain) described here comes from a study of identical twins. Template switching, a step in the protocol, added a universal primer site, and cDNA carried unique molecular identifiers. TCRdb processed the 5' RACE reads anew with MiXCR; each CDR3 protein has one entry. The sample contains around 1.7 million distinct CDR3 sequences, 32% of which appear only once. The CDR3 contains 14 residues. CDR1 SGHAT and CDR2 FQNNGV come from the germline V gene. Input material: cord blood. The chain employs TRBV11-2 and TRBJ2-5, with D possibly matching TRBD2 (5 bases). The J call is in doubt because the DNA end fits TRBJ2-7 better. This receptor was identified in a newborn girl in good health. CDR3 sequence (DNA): TGTGCCAGCAGAAATACAGCCCGGGACTACGAGCAGTACTTC. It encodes CASRNTARDYEQYF.